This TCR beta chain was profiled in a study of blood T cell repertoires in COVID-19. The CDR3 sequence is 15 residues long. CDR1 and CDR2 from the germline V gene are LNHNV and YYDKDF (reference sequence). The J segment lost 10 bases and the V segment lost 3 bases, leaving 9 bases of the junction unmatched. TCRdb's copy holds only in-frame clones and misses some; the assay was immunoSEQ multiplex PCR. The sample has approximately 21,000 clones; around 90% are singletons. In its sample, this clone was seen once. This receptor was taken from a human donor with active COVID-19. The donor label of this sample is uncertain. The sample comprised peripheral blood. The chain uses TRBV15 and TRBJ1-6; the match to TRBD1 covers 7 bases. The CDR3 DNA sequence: TGTGCCACCAGCAGCCTAGACAGGGAAGGCTCACCCCTCCACTTT. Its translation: CATSSLDREGSPLHF.